The next 4 T cell receptor beta chains were all read from a single sample in a study of OX40 agonist ivuxolimab in advanced cancers. TCRdb's table, derived via immunoSEQ multiplex PCR, lists solely in-frame clones and lacks some. This table holds under 95,000 clones, approximately 89% found once. The sequences come from CD4+ or CD8+ T cells sorted from blood, collected in a trial of the OX40 agonist ivuxolimab. Source of these receptors: an adult with an advanced solid tumor such as melanoma, head and neck, liver or kidney cancer.

This chain uses TRBV2 with TRBJ1-5; tentative D call: TRBD1 (6 bases). Germline-derived CDR1 and CDR2 are SNHLY and FYNNEI. The V gene lost 0 bases and the J gene lost 9 bases, with 15 bases spanning the gap. CDR3 length: 15 residues. The CDR3 region has the DNA TGTGCCAGCAGTGAAGCGGGACATACCGTAGGGCCCCAGCATTTT. Translated: CASSEAGHTVGPQHF.

V and J are TRBV6-6 and TRBJ1-2, with D tentatively TRBD1 (5 bases). With 6 bases removed from V and 1 base from J, the gap between germline ends came to 12 bases. Germline V CDR1 and CDR2: MNHNY, SVGAGI (reference sequence). This CDR3 comprises 14 residues. CDR3 amino acids: CASRQTTDNYGYTF. The DNA for the CDR3 is TGTGCCAGCAGGCAAACGACAGATAACTATGGCTACACCTTC.

The genes are TRBV25-1 and TRBJ1-2; 7 bases are a match to TRBD1. Germline loops: CDR1 MGHDK, CDR2 SYGVNS. The ends lost 7 bases at V and 8 bases at J; junction bases unmatched: 7. The length of the CDR3 is 12 residues. The CDR3 here is CASKDRVRGYTF. CDR3 bases: TGTGCCAGCAAAGACAGGGTTCGGGGCTACACCTTC.

The J gene is TRBJ2-5, the V gene TRBV25-1; no firm D call. TRBJ2-7 matches the DNA end more closely, so the J call is doubtful. This CDR3 has 12 residues. Germline CDR1 reads MGHDK; CDR2 reads SYGVNS. CDR3 sequence reads: CASSGGLGEQYF. The DNA for the CDR3 is TGTGCCAGCAGTGGGGGTTTGGGCGAGCAGTACTTC.